Listed here are 20 T cell receptor beta chains from one sample, sequenced in a study of beta chain features in type 1 diabetes. The study's findings and limits: For Type 1 diabetes patients, all four CD4+ subsets carried TCRB CDR3s that were moderately but significantly shorter.

These receptors lack a known antigen. Since all of the isolated RNA was reverse transcribed, expressed TCRB transcripts were what got sequenced. The table came from immunoSEQ multiplex PCR; TCRdb's copy has only in-frame clones and leaves some out. The table includes a few hundred thousand clones, 10% to 15% detected once. Sequenced material: naive CD4+ T cells from blood. These receptors all stem from a woman under 30 with type 1 diabetes.

There are a few counts of this clone. The rearrangement uses TRBV6-6 and TRBJ2-7; D gene uncertain. CDR1 and CDR2 from the germline V gene are MNHNY and SVGAGI (reference sequence). This CDR3 spans 13 amino acids. V was shortened by 6 bases and J by 6 bases, with 15 bases between the two germline ends. The CDR3 region is CASSPPSPGEQYF. CDR3 bases: TGTGCCAGCAGCCCCCCATCTCCAGGCGAGCAGTACTTC.

V usage is TRBV7-2 and J usage is TRBJ2-7; 8 bases are a match to TRBD1. J gave up 4 bases and V 4 bases, and 3 bases lay outside the gene matches. The CDR3 is 13 residues long. Looked up from germline, CDR1 is SGHTA and CDR2 is FQGNSA. This CDR3 reads CASSSQGAYEQYF. The DNA for the CDR3 is TGTGCCAGCAGCTCCCAGGGGGCTTACGAGCAGTACTTC.

The sample holds a few counts of this clone. The chain employs TRBV30 and TRBJ1-5, with D possibly matching TRBD1 (6 bases). The CDR3 has 13 amino acids. The germline CDR1 and CDR2 sequences are GTSNPN and SVGIG (reference sequence). V lost 3 bases and J lost 6, with 12 bases in between. The CDR3 sequence is CAWRGGDGQPQHF. The CDR3 DNA is TGTGCCTGGAGAGGGGGGGATGGTCAGCCCCAGCATTTT.

This chain links TRBV29-1 with TRBJ2-1; weak D call: TRBD1 (7 bases). CDR1 SQVTM and CDR2 ANQGSEA come from the germline V gene. V lost 1 base, J lost 7 bases, and 8 bases lay in between. The CDR3 sequence is 12 residues long. This chain's CDR3 is CSVEAGGNEQFF. Here the CDR3 DNA reads TGCAGCGTTGAAGCAGGGGGGAATGAGCAGTTCTTC.

This clone was recorded a few times. The genes are TRBV7-2 and TRBJ1-1; 7 bases agree with TRBD1. There are 13 residues in the CDR3. Unmatched junction bases numbered 7, after V lost 5 bases and J lost 7 bases. Germline V gene sequence: CDR1 SGHTA, CDR2 FQGNSA. The CDR3 DNA sequence: TGTGCCAGCAGCGTACAGGGGATTTTTGAAGCTTTCTTT. Translation gives CASSVQGIFEAFF.

This clone has just a few counts. The chain has TRBV18 and TRBJ2-2; D is unresolved. Deletions cut 2 bases from V and 4 bases from J, with 8 bases between. Per the germline V gene, CDR1 is KGHSH and CDR2 is LQKENI. The CDR3 spans 14 residues. CDR3: CASSPDSSTGELFF. The DNA of the CDR3 is TGTGCCAGCTCACCAGATTCCAGCACCGGGGAGCTGTTTTTT. The complete variable domain, with remaining parts taken from reference TRBV18 and TRBJ2-2, reads NAGVMQNPRHLVRRRGQEARLRCSPMKGHSHVYWYRQLPEEGLKFMVYLQKENIIDESGMPKERFSAEFPKEGPSILRIQQVVRGDSAAYFCASSPDSSTGELFFGEGSRLTVL.

This clone was detected a few times. The rearrangement uses TRBV7-2 and TRBJ2-7, with 9 bases lining up with TRBD1. The germline V gene encodes CDR1 SGHTA and CDR2 FQGNSA. The CDR3 is made up of 15 amino acids. Unmatched junction bases numbered 8, after V lost 5 bases and J lost 3 bases. DNA of the CDR3: TGTGCCAGCAGCCAGGACAGGGGACTACACTACGAGCAGTACTTC. This codes for CASSQDRGLHYEQYF.

This chain uses TRBV28 with TRBJ2-7; 9 bases are a match to TRBD1. The junction had 9 bases not matched to a gene; V was cut back by 6 bases and J by 3 bases. Germline CDR1 and CDR2: MDHEN and SYDVKM. The CDR3 runs to 15 residues. DNA of the CDR3: TGTGCCAGCAGCCAGGCCGGGACAGGGCTCTACGAGCAGTACTTC. It translates to CASSQAGTGLYEQYF.

V gene TRBV7-2 combines with J gene TRBJ2-5; 8 bases map to TRBD1. The germline gives CDR1 SGHTA, CDR2 FQGNSA. There are 14 residues in the CDR3. V dropped 5 bases and J dropped 7; count of bases not matched to a gene: 9. The CDR3 protein is CASSRDRGWGTQYF. The CDR3 DNA reads TGTGCCAGCAGCCGCGACAGGGGATGGGGGACCCAGTACTTC.

The chain couples TRBV7-3 to TRBJ2-7; TRBD1 might be the D (5 bases). The V gene's germline CDR1 is SGHTA and CDR2 FQGTGA. V lost 3 bases and J lost 2, with 17 bases in between. This CDR3 is built from 16 residues. The CDR3 here is CASSFRQPKNPYEQYF. CDR3 DNA sequence: TGTGCCAGCAGCTTCAGACAGCCAAAGAACCCCTACGAGCAGTACTTC.

DNA for the CDR3: TGTGCCAGCAGTTTTGGACAATACACAGATACGCAGTATTTT. Translated: CASSFGQYTDTQYF. This rearrangement joins TRBV6-5 to TRBJ2-3; D might be TRBD1 (5 bases). Deletions cut 4 bases from V and 2 bases from J, with 10 bases between. Germline CDR1 reads MNHEY; CDR2 reads SVGAGI. This CDR3 contains 14 residues.

This chain connects TRBV29-1 to TRBJ1-2; the D gene is possibly TRBD1 (5 bases). The germline V gene encodes CDR1 SQVTM and CDR2 ANQGSEA. There are 12 residues in the CDR3. Trimming removed 3 bases from V and 5 bases from J, with 10 bases in between. The CDR3 DNA follows: TGCAGCGTTGATCTGGGGGGATATGGCTACACCTTC. This encodes CSVDLGGYGYTF.

This clone occurred a few times. This chain uses TRBV10-3 with TRBJ2-3; 10 bases line up with TRBD2. With V trimmed by 4 bases and J by 5 bases, 3 bases remained unmatched. This CDR3 comprises 14 residues. Germline values: CDR1 ENHRY, CDR2 SYGVKD. CDR3 amino acids: CAISVSSGGDTQYF. CDR3 nucleotides: TGTGCCATCAGTGTATCTAGCGGGGGAGATACGCAGTATTTT.

This rearrangement joins TRBV6-5 to TRBJ1-2; no reliable D call. Germline CDR1 is MNHEY and CDR2 is SVGAGI. Trimming shortened V by 0 bases and J by 5 bases, and 10 bases separated the two germline ends. The CDR3 has 14 amino acids. CDR3 sequence: CASSYSDSGYGYTF. CDR3 nucleotides: TGTGCCAGCAGTTACTCTGACTCGGGATATGGCTACACCTTC.

This chain uses TRBV4-3 with TRBJ2-3; 10 nucleotides line up with TRBD2. The V and J ends lost 3 bases and 0 bases, in that order; junction bases with no gene match: 0. Germline V gives CDR1 LGHNA, CDR2 YSLEER. The CDR3 is 15 residues long. CDR3 DNA: TGCGCCAGCAGCCAGACTAGCGGGAGCACAGATACGCAGTATTTT. Encoded protein: CASSQTSGSTDTQYF.

The chain employs TRBV7-2 and TRBJ2-7; 8 nucleotides agree with TRBD1. After removal of 0 bases from V and 12 bases from J, the junction contained 16 bases not matched to a gene. This CDR3 comprises 16 residues. Germline-derived CDR1 and CDR2 are SGHTA and FQGNSA. CDR3 amino acids: CASSLASPGQAVPRYF. The CDR3 coding sequence is TGTGCCAGCAGCTTAGCGTCCCCGGGACAGGCCGTTCCACGGTACTTC. Full variable domain (missing parts from reference TRBV7-2 and TRBJ2-7): GAGVSQSPSNKVTEKGKDVELRCDPISGHTALYWYRQSLGQGLEFLIYFQGNSAPDKSGLPSDRFSAERTGGSVSTLTIQRTQQEDSAVYLCASSLASPGQAVPRYFGPGTRLTVT.

This clone has a handful of counts. The identical CDR3 is also encoded by other nucleotide sequences in the sample. The rearrangement links TRBV29-1 to TRBJ1-1; D unclear. V was shortened by 7 bases and J by 0 bases, with 12 bases between the two germline ends. Germline V gene data show CDR1 as SQVTM and CDR2 as ANQGSEA. The CDR3 is made up of 13 amino acids. CDR3 protein: CSGRGQLNTEAFF. CDR3 nucleotides: TGCAGCGGGCGAGGGCAACTGAACACTGAAGCTTTCTTT.

The sample holds a few counts of this clone. V usage is TRBV7-2 and J usage is TRBJ2-3; D is ambiguous. Deletions cut 1 base from V and 1 base from J, with 6 bases between. The CDR3 runs to 14 residues. CDR1 and CDR2 (germline): SGHTA, FQGNSA. This CDR3 reads CASSLVQGTDTQYF. CDR3 coding DNA: TGTGCCAGCAGCTTAGTCCAGGGCACAGATACGCAGTATTTT.

This clone was seen more than once but under ten times. V and J are TRBV5-1 and TRBJ2-3, with D unclear. Looked up from germline, CDR1 is SGHRS and CDR2 is YFSETQ. There are 15 residues in the CDR3. With 4 bases removed from V and 2 bases from J, the gap between germline ends came to 14 bases. The CDR3 spells CASSPGYTATDTQYF. The CDR3 DNA is TGCGCCAGCAGCCCAGGTTATACAGCCACAGATACGCAGTATTTT.

This chain connects TRBV19 to TRBJ2-5, with a weak D call TRBD1 (5 bases). Between the trimmed V and J ends, which lost 5 bases and 4 bases, there was a span of 11 bases. CDR1 and CDR2 (germline): LNHDA, SQIVND (reference sequence). The CDR3 totals 13 residues. CDR3 sequence reads: CASSVGRGETQYF. CDR3 bases: TGTGCCAGTAGTGTTGGTAGGGGAGAGACCCAGTACTTC. The variable domain in full, completed from reference TRBV19 and TRBJ2-5, reads DGGITQSPKYLFRKEGQNVTLSCEQNLNHDAMYWYRQDPGQGLRLIYYSQIVNDFQKGDIAEGYSVSREKKESFPLTVTSAQKNPTAFYLCASSVGRGETQYFGPGTRLLVL.